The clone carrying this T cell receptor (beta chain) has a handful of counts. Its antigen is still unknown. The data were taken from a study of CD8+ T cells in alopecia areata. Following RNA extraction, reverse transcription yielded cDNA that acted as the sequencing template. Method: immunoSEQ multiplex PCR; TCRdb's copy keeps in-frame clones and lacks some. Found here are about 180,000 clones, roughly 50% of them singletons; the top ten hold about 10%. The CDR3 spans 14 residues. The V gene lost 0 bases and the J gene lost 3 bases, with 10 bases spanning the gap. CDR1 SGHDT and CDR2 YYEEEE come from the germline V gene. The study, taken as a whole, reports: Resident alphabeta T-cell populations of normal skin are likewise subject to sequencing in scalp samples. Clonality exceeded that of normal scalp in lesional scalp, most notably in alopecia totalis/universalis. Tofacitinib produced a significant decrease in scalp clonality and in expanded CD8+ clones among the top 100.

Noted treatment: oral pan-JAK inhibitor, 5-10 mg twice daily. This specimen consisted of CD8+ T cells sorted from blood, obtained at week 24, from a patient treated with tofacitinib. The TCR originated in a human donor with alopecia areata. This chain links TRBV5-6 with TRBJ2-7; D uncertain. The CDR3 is CASSLVNEHYEQYF. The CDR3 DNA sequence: TGTGCCAGCAGCTTGGTTAACGAGCACTACGAGCAGTACTTC.